This TCR beta chain was obtained from a study of control samples from healthy donors and cancer patients. CDR3 length equals 13 residues. Germline V gene data show CDR1 as PRHDT and CDR2 as FYEKMQ (reference sequence). The trim removed 4 bases at V and 6 bases at J, leaving 2 bases unmatched. TCRdb's table, derived via immunoSEQ multiplex PCR, lists solely in-frame clones and lacks some. Of around 120,000 clones in the sample, about nine tenths were seen once. What was sequenced was blood. This chain connects TRBV13 to TRBJ1-4, with 7 bases identical to TRBD1. This receptor was obtained from a man in his forties in good health. CDR3 bases: TGTGCCAGCAGCTCCGGGACAGATGAAAAACTGTTTTTT. Its protein is CASSSGTDEKLFF.